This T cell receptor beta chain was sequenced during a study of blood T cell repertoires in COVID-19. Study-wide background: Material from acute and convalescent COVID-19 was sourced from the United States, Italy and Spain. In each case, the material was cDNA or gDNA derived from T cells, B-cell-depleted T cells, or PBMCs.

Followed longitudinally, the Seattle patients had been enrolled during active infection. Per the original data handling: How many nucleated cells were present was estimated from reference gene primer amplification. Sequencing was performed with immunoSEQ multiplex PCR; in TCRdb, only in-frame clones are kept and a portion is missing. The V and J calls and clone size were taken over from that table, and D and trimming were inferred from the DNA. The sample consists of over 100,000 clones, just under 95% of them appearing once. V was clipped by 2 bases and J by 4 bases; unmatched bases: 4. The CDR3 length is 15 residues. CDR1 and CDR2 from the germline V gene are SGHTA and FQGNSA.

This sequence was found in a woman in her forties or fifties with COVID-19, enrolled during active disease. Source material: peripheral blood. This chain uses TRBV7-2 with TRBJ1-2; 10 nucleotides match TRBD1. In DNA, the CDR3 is TGTGCCAGCAGCTTATGGGACAGGGGTGGCTATGGCTACACCTTC. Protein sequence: CASSLWDRGGYGYTF.